This T cell receptor (beta chain) was found in a study of identical twins. Template switching added a universal primer site; cDNA carried unique molecular identifiers. TCRdb itself ran the 5' RACE reads through MiXCR, one entry per CDR3 protein. This table has roughly 250,000 distinct CDR3 sequences, over 13% appearing once. The table lists this clonotype with a few counts. This clonotype was sampled from a woman aged 18-29 years in good health. The sample comprised memory (CD45RO+) T cells sorted from blood.

For the CDR3, the DNA is TGTGCCAGCAGCTCCGCAGGGGGCACTGAAGCTTTCTTT. The encoded protein is CASSSAGGTEAFF. The chain combines TRBV7-9 with TRBJ1-1, with 7 bases fitting TRBD1. After removal of 4 bases from V and 4 bases from J, the junction contained 3 bases not matched to a gene. CDR1 is SEHNR, CDR2 FQNEAQ, per germline (reference sequence). The CDR3 contains 13 residues.